The clone carrying this TCR beta chain has a single count. No antigen is known for it. The sample originates from a study of cytomegalovirus exposure and HLA in healthy donors. Overall study findings and caveats: Most TCR sequences proved rare, with some public TCRs found in many donors.

PCR amplification relied on 60 Vbeta primers (plus 13 Jbeta primers). The table came from immunoSEQ multiplex PCR; TCRdb's copy has only in-frame clones and leaves some out. This table has 150,000 to 180,000 clones, approximately 75% appearing once. The source material was PBMCs. This clonotype was sampled from a man younger than 35 in good health and CMV-seronegative.

CDR3 protein: CASSPGLAGAETQYF. The DNA of the CDR3 is TGTGCCAGCAGCCCGGGACTAGCGGGGGCAGAGACCCAGTACTTC. This chain joins TRBV9 and TRBJ2-5, with TRBD2 identical over 14 bases. Germline-derived CDR1 and CDR2 are SGDLS and YYNGEE. The CDR3 is made up of 15 amino acids. V trimming: 4 bases; J trimming: 4 bases; junction bases outside the gene matches: 3.